The sequence of this TCR beta chain was determined in a study of CD8 T cells in ankylosing spondylitis. Study-wide points: Clones linked to disease, bearing a CD8+ phenotype, were relatively rare in peripheral blood. Clones tied to disease were said to be significantly enriched in matched ankylosing spondylitis synovial fluid.

The germline V gene encodes CDR1 LNHDA and CDR2 SQIVND (reference sequence). The CDR3 sequence is 12 residues long. MiXCR, applied by TCRdb to the 5' RACE reads, yields one record per CDR3 protein. The table records 250,000 to 400,000 distinct CDR3 sequences, approximately 10% of them present only once. On this clonotype: What it recognizes is unknown. Mismatch with germline at one junction end may stem from a read error.

Sequencing was carried out using blood, either unsorted or a sorted T cell fraction (not recorded which). This sequence joins TRBV19 and TRBJ2-7, with no clear D. This receptor was obtained from a female donor with ankylosing spondylitis or in good health (not recorded which). CDR3 coding DNA: TGTGCCAGTAGTATAGGTGGTGACGAGCAGTCCTTC. Encoded protein: CASSIGGDEQSF.